Below are 9 T cell receptor beta chains sequenced from a single sample in a study of blood T cell repertoires in COVID-19. Assay used: immunoSEQ multiplex PCR; TCRdb lists only in-frame clones, some missing. The sample gives 200,000 to 250,000 clones, approximately 82% of which show up once; 1.9% is in the top ten. Sequencing was done on a sample of peripheral blood. Receptors originate from a woman of 80 years or more with acute or convalescent COVID-19.

The CDR3 coding sequence is TGTGCCAGCAGCGTAGGAGGGAGCGGCACAGATACGCAGTATTTT. Translation gives CASSVGGSGTDTQYF. The chain recombines TRBV9 with TRBJ2-3; D may be TRBD2 (5 bases). Trimming removed 0 bases from V and 1 base from J, with 9 bases in between. CDR1 and CDR2 from the germline V gene are SGDLS and YYNGEE. CDR3 length: 15 amino acids.

The chain is built from TRBV4-3 and TRBJ2-4; perhaps TRBD2 as D (5 bases). V lost 0 bases, J lost 1 base, and 10 bases lay in between. The CDR3 has 16 amino acids. Looked up from germline, CDR1 is LGHNA and CDR2 is YSLEER. The CDR3 sequence: CASSQDPGLAKNIQYF. The DNA of the CDR3 is TGCGCCAGCAGCCAAGATCCGGGGTTGGCCAAAAACATTCAGTACTTC.

The chain couples TRBV6-5 to TRBJ2-6; D gene ambiguous. V dropped 0 bases and J dropped 3 bases, with 6 bases sitting between them. This CDR3 contains 15 residues. Germline V gene lookup returns CDR1 MNHEY and CDR2 SVGAGI. The CDR3 DNA is TGTGCCAGCAGTTACTCGCGAAGTGGGGCCAACGTCCTGACTTTC. This gives the protein CASSYSRSGANVLTF.

There are a few counts of this clone. The V and J genes are TRBV28 and TRBJ1-4, with 9 bases fitting TRBD1. Trimming took 6 bases from V and 6 from J; bases not matched to a gene: 5. This CDR3 comprises 14 residues. The germline gives CDR1 MDHEN, CDR2 SYDVKM. The CDR3 DNA sequence: TGTGCCAGCAGACCAACAGGGGGCGATGAAAAACTGTTTTTT. Protein product: CASRPTGGDEKLFF.

V and J are TRBV5-1 and TRBJ1-4; D is ambiguous. Trimming shortened V by 4 bases and J by 5 bases, and 12 bases separated the two germline ends. CDR3 length: 14 amino acids. The germline CDR1 and CDR2 sequences are SGHRS and YFSETQ. As DNA, the CDR3 is TGCGCCAGCAGCCAAGAGGCCCTGAATGAAAAACTGTTTTTT. Translating it yields CASSQEALNEKLFF. The whole variable domain, filled in from reference TRBV5-1 and TRBJ1-4, reads KAGVTQTPRYLIKTRGQQVTLSCSPISGHRSVSWYQQTPGQGLQFLFEYFSETQRNKGNFPGRFSGRQFSNSRSEMNVSTLELGDSALYLCASSQEALNEKLFFGSGTQLSVL.

The chain carries TRBV28 and TRBJ1-2; D is unresolved. Per the germline V gene, CDR1 is MDHEN and CDR2 is SYDVKM. This CDR3 spans 14 amino acids. Trimming removed 6 bases from V and 5 bases from J, with 16 bases in between. CDR3: CASRVLTTGYGYTF. The CDR3 DNA sequence: TGTGCCAGCAGGGTACTTACGACGGGGTATGGCTACACCTTC.

The CDR3 is CASSKTGGNPYEQYF. The CDR3 DNA follows: TGTGCCAGCAGCAAGACAGGGGGGAATCCCTACGAGCAGTACTTC. V usage is TRBV3-1 (or the pseudogene TRBV3-2) and J usage is TRBJ2-7, with 9 bases fitting TRBD1. V was clipped by 5 bases and J by 2 bases; unmatched bases: 7. CDR1 and CDR2 (germline): LGHDT, YNNKEL (reference sequence). The CDR3 runs 15 residues.

The chain joins TRBV10-3 to TRBJ1-1; D not certain. The CDR3 is 14 amino acids. Germline CDR1 reads ENHRY; CDR2 reads SYGVKD. V was trimmed by 0 bases and J by 1 base, leaving 6 bases between them. The CDR3 protein is CAISESARNTEAFF. In nucleotides, the CDR3 is TGTGCCATCAGTGAGTCGGCAAGGAACACTGAAGCTTTCTTT.

The chain joins TRBV5-8 to TRBJ1-4; the D is unclear. This CDR3 spans 14 amino acids. Trimming removed 1 base at V and 3 bases at J, with 7 bases between. Germline V gene data show CDR1 as SGHTS and CDR2 as YDEGEE. In nucleotides, the CDR3 is TGTGCCAGCAGCTTGAGAGGGTCTAATGAAAAACTGTTTTTT. Translating gives CASSLRGSNEKLFF. Filled out from reference TRBV5-8 and TRBJ1-4, the complete variable domain reads EAGVTQSPTHLIKTRGQQATLRCSPISGHTSVYWYQQALGLGLQFLLWYDEGEERNRGNFPPRFSGRQFPNYSSELNVNALELEDSALYLCASSLRGSNEKLFFGSGTQLSVL.